Listed below are T cell receptor beta chains from one sample, sequenced in a study of cytomegalovirus exposure and HLA in healthy donors. The protocol was immunoSEQ multiplex PCR, while the TCRdb copy is restricted to in-frame clones and leaves out a portion. The data contain about 200,000 clones, 81% of them singletons. The sample consisted of PBMCs. These receptors all stem from a man aged 40-49 years in good health and CMV-seropositive. Both conserved end residues are trimmed from each CDR3. The order of the fields is CDR3 length, V gene, J gene, CDR3 protein.

len: 13; v_gene: TRBV28; j_gene: TRBJ2-7; CDR3aa: ASSPMEGGLNEQY
len: 13; v_gene: TRBV28; j_gene: TRBJ2-2; CDR3aa: ASSFVGTDTGELF
len: 13; v_gene: TRBV7-2; j_gene: -; CDR3aa: ASSLELGRSYEQY
len: 12; v_gene: TRBV4-3; j_gene: TRBJ2-2; CDR3aa: ASSLGQGTGELF
len: 12; v_gene: TRBV5-1; j_gene: TRBJ2-7; CDR3aa: ASSLVGPDYEQY
len: 11; v_gene: TRBV11-3; j_gene: TRBJ2-3; CDR3aa: ASSLVVTDTQY
len: 13; v_gene: TRBV10-3; j_gene: TRBJ1-2; CDR3aa: AISDAREANYGYT
len: 13; v_gene: TRBV14; j_gene: TRBJ1-5; CDR3aa: ASSQGTGGNQPQH
len: 13; v_gene: TRBV28; j_gene: TRBJ2-7; CDR3aa: ASSTTGTGGYEQY
len: 13; v_gene: TRBV19; j_gene: TRBJ2-5; CDR3aa: ASSMVAGDQETQY
len: 14; v_gene: TRBV5-5; j_gene: TRBJ1-2; CDR3aa: ASSQEGGQANYGYT
len: 14; v_gene: TRBV7-9; j_gene: TRBJ1-1; CDR3aa: ASSSPKTETNTEAF
len: 12; v_gene: TRBV9; j_gene: TRBJ2-2; CDR3aa: ASSDPRGTGELF
len: 13; v_gene: TRBV28; j_gene: TRBJ2-1; CDR3aa: ASSFWQGTHNEQF
len: 10; v_gene: TRBV9; j_gene: TRBJ2-5; CDR3aa: ASSVPGETQY
len: 14; v_gene: TRBV5-8; j_gene: TRBJ1-5; CDR3aa: ASSSGTVSGNQPQH
len: 12; v_gene: TRBV4-1; j_gene: TRBJ1-2; CDR3aa: ASSQDGGHYGYT